A single TCR beta chain is shown here with its context. The record originates from a study of blood T cell repertoires in COVID-19. Turning to the study itself: COVID-19 samples from acute and convalescent phases originated in the United States, Italy and Spain.

Assay used: immunoSEQ multiplex PCR; TCRdb lists only in-frame clones, some missing. The profile shows about 26,000 clones, around nine tenths of them singletons. Germline CDR1 and CDR2: MGHRA and YSYEKL. Trimming cost V 0 bases and J 9 bases, with 15 bases left between them. The CDR3 has 15 amino acids. V usage is TRBV4-1 and J usage is TRBJ2-1; possible D gene TRBD2, 6 bases. This receptor was identified in a human donor in a cohort sampled during active COVID-19. Sequences were obtained from peripheral blood. The CDR3 sequence is CASSQDSSEHREQFF. The CDR3 DNA follows: TGCGCCAGCAGCCAAGATTCTAGCGAGCATCGTGAGCAGTTCTTC.